This TCR beta chain was recovered during a study of tumor and adjacent non-tumor tissue in lung cancer. Study information: Histology: around 13 adenocarcinoma, a couple of squamous cell carcinoma, 1 small cell lung cancer. Aged about 31 to 76 years, patients included under 13 men and roughly 5 women with stage I to III disease.

Germline-derived CDR1 and CDR2 are MNHEY and SVGAGI. The CDR3 is 15 residues long. Remarks on this clonotype: The antigen remains undetermined. Germline is not matched at one junction end, which may reflect a read error.

A modified ARM-PCR protocol with three rounds of nested PCR amplified TCRbeta. Via MiXCR, TCRdb re-called the multiplex PCR reads, giving one row per CDR3 protein. The table records some 51,000 distinct CDR3 sequences, about 68% of them present only once. No cell sorting was done before RNA was extracted from the tissue. Distant lung tissue was collected more than 3 cm away from the tumor edge. Study-level findings and limits: Normal lung showed higher cumulative top 100 clone frequency than tumor. TCR diversity was significantly greater in tumor than normal lung tissue.

Input material: distant non-tumor lung tissue. This clonotype originated in a woman in her seventies with non-small cell lung cancer. The chain joins TRBV6-5 to TRBJ2-3; maybe TRBD2 (5 bases). The CDR3 DNA reads as TGTGCTAGCAATTACTCAACGGGAAGTCAAGATACGCAGTATTTT. The encoded protein is CASNYSTGSQDTQYF.